The rows below give T cell receptor beta chains drawn from one sample of a study of persistence of HIV-infected CD4 T cells. Sequenced by immunoSEQ multiplex PCR; TCRdb stores in-frame clones only, minus some. This sample has roughly 20,000 clones, with around three fifths found just once. No cognate antigen is known for these TCRs. The input for sequencing was CD4+ T cells sorted from PBMCs after 18-hour stimulation, taken from a patient who received antiretroviral therapy. These receptors all come from an adult woman with HIV who was CMV-seropositive. Both conserved end residues are part of each CDR3. The D gene is left open where the match is weak. Rows give clone size only sometimes, using once, few, many, or a class for an expanded clone.

TRBJ1-1	NA	NA	TRBV20-1	TGCAGTGCTAGTGACGGCCCGGACACTGAAGCTTTCTTT	CSASDGPDTEAFF
TRBJ2-3	NA	TRBD2	TRBV6-6	TGTGCCAGCAGTCTAAACGGGGTTAGCGGGGGCCGGACAGATACGCAGTATTTT	CASSLNGVSGGRTDTQYF
TRBJ1-1	few	NA	TRBV6-6	TGTGCCAGCAGTTACCGTTTTAACACTGAAGCTTTCTTT	CASSYRFNTEAFF
TRBJ2-1	NA	NA	TRBV24-1	TGTGCCACCAGTGACCAGGACCCCAGGGATGAGCAGTTCTTC	CATSDQDPRDEQFF
TRBJ2-2	few	NA	TRBV6-5	TGTGCCAGCAGGTGGGGAAACACCGGGGAGCTGTTTTTT	CASRWGNTGELFF
TRBJ2-3	NA	TRBD1	TRBV5-1	TGCGCCAGCAGAGGGGACAGGAATACAGATACGCAGTATTTT	CASRGDRNTDTQYF
TRBJ1-4	NA	NA	TRBV6-2/TRBV6-3	TGTGCCAGCAGTTACTCCCGAGGGCCCAATGAAAAACTGTTTTTT	CASSYSRGPNEKLFF
TRBJ1-1	few	NA	TRBV12-3/TRBV12-4	TGTGCCAGCAGTCCCCGGTTGGACACTGAAGCTTTCTTT	CASSPRLDTEAFF
TRBJ1-3	once	NA	TRBV19	TGTGCCAGTAGTCCGGTTCCTGGAAACACCATATATTTT	CASSPVPGNTIYF
TRBJ1-2	NA	NA	TRBV20-1	TGCAGTGCTAGTGTCGGGACGCTCAGCTATGGCTACACCTTC	CSASVGTLSYGYTF
TRBJ2-1	medium-sized	NA	TRBV5-1	TGCGCCAGCAGCTTGATGTTGGACAGCAACAATGAGCAGTTCTTC	CASSLMLDSNNEQFF
TRBJ1-1	NA	NA	TRBV6-5	TGTGCCAGCAGTCTGTCAGGGGTACTCAACACTGAAGCTTTCTTT	CASSLSGVLNTEAFF
TRBJ1-4	NA	NA	TRBV3-1/TRBV3-2	TGTGCCAGCAGCCAACAACCGGGCCAAAATGAAAAACTGTTTTTT	CASSQQPGQNEKLFF
TRBJ1-2	medium-sized	NA	TRBV5-1	TGCGCCAGCAGCCCCTCAGACGCCTATGGCTACACCTTC	CASSPSDAYGYTF
TRBJ1-1	NA	NA	TRBV18	TGTGCCAGCTCACCAGAGCGAGACACTGAAGCTTTCTTT	CASSPERDTEAFF
TRBJ2-2	NA	NA	TRBV19	TGTGCCAGTAGTTTCAACACCGGGGAGCTGTTTTTT	CASSFNTGELFF
TRBJ1-5	NA	TRBD1	TRBV13	TGTGCCAGCAGCTTACGGACAGGCTTTGGCAATCAGCCCCAGCATTTT	CASSLRTGFGNQPQHF
TRBJ1-3	NA	NA	TRBV5-5	TGTGCCAGCAGCTGGACCGGGGTCACAGGCTCTGGAAACACCATATATTTT	CASSWTGVTGSGNTIYF
TRBJ2-7	NA	TRBD1	TRBV5-1	TGCGCCAGCAGCGTCTCCCGGGACAGCTACGAGCAGTACTTC	CASSVSRDSYEQYF
TRBJ1-5	NA	NA	TRBV2	TGTGCCAGCAGTGAAGTGAAGGTTAGGGCTCAGCCCCAGCATTTT	CASSEVKVRAQPQHF